This T cell receptor beta chain was sequenced for a study of shared clonotypes between healthy human individuals. Study-wide results and limits: Across a handful of donors, naive CD4 shared roughly 5%, naive CD8 under 4%, memory CD4 roughly 2.4%, memory CD8 under 0.5%.

Sequencing was performed with immunoSEQ multiplex PCR; in TCRdb, only in-frame clones are kept and a portion is missing. The sample lists over 700,000 clones, 55% to 80% seen once, with over 1.5% in the top ten. The CDR3 runs 14 residues. Trimming shortened V by 0 bases and J by 4 bases, and 7 bases separated the two germline ends. Per the germline V gene, CDR1 is MGHRA and CDR2 is YSYEKL. A word on this clone: Its antigen is unidentified. This may be a read error: a much more frequent sequence differs by one nucleotide. Other DNA sequences of this sample code for an identical CDR3.

The gene calls are TRBV4-1 and TRBJ1-5; D is undetermined. The sequence was obtained from a woman aged 30 to 39 in good health. The specimen sequenced was memory CD4+ T cells sorted from blood. Subset noted: CD45RA-negative fraction. CDR3 bases: TGCGCCAGCAGCCAAGACCCGGGGAATCAGCCCCAGCATTTT. Residues: CASSQDPGNQPQHF.